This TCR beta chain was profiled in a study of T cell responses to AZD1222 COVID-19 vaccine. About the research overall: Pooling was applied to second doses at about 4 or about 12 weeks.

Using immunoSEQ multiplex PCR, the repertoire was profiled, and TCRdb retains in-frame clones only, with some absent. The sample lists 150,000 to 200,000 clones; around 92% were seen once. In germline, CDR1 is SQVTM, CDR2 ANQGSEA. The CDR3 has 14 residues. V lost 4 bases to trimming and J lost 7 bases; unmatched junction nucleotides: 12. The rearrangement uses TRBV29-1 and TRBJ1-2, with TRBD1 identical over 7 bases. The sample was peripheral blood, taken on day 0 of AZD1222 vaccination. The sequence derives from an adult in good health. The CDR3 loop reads CSVVGGGRVSGYTF. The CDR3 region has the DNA TGCAGCGTTGTTGGAGGGGGCCGGGTATCTGGCTACACCTTC. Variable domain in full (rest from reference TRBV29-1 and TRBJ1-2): SAVISQKPSRDICQRGTSLTIQCQVDSQVTMMFWYRQQPGQSLTLIATANQGSEATYESGFVIDKFPISRPNLTFSTLTVSNMSPEDSSIYLCSVVGGGRVSGYTFGSGTRLTVV.